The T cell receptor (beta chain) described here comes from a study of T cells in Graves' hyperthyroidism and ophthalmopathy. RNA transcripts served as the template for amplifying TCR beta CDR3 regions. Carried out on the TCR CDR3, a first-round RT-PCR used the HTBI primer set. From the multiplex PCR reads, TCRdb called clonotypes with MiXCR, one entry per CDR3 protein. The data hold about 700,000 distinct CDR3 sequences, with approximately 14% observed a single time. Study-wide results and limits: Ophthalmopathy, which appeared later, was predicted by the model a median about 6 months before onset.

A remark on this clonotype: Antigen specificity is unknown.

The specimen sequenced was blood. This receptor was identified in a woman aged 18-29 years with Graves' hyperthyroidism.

The CDR3 reads CSAGDNQPQHF. The CDR3 bases are TGCAGCGCGGGTGACAATCAGCCCCAGCATTTT. The chain combines TRBV29-1 with TRBJ1-5, with D unresolved. This CDR3 region has 11 residues. Trimming removed 7 bases at V and 3 bases at J, with 7 bases between. Germline-derived CDR1 and CDR2 are SQVTM and ANQGSEA. The full variable domain, completed using reference TRBV29-1 and TRBJ1-5, is SAVISQKPSRDICQRGTSLTIQCQVDSQVTMMFWYRQQPGQSLTLIATANQGSEATYESGFVIDKFPISRPNLTFSTLTVSNMSPEDSSIYLCSAGDNQPQHFGDGTRLSIL.